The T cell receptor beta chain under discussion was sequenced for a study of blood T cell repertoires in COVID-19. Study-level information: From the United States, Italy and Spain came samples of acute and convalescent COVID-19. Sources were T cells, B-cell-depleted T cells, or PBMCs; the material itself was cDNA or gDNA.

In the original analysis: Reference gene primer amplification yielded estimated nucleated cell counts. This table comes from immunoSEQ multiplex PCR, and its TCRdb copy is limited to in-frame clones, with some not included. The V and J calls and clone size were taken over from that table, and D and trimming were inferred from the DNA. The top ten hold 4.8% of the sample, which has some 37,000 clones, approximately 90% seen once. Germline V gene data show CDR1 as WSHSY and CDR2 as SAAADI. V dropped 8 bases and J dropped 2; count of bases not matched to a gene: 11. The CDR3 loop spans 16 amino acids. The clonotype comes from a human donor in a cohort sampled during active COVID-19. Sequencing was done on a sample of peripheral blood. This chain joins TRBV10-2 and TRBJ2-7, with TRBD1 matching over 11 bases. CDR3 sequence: CASLEGGTGGTYEQYF. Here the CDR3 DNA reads TGCGCCAGCCTGGAAGGGGGGACAGGGGGAACCTACGAGCAGTACTTC.